This entry describes one T cell receptor beta chain. The antigen is unknown. This record belongs to a study of shared clonotypes between healthy human individuals. Broader study findings: Among donors, sharing of clonotypes was expected to be affected by sequencing depth. Shared across a handful of donors were 4% to 5% of the naive CD4 clonotypes.

It was CD45RO-negative cells, positively selected for CCR7, that made up naive CD8 cells, with terminally differentiated effector memory CD45RA+ cells excluded. Caucasian adults residing in Nashville, Tennessee made up all the donors. This CDR3 is 13 amino acids long. Trimming took off 6 bases at V and 6 bases at J, with 11 bases between the two ends. CDR1 and CDR2 (germline): MNHEY, SMNVEV (reference sequence). Clones were read by immunoSEQ multiplex PCR, and TCRdb kept only the in-frame ones, dropping some. The repertoire holds about 2 million clones, with about 95% as singletons. Material for sequencing was naive CD8+ T cells sorted from blood. This TCR came from a man younger than 35 in good health. The J gene is TRBJ1-4, the V gene TRBV27; a weak D match, TRBD1 (6 bases). CDR3 sequence: CASRTGVDEKLFF. Written as DNA, the CDR3 is TGTGCCAGCAGGACAGGCGTGGATGAAAAACTGTTTTTT.